This T cell receptor beta chain was identified in a study of T-cell memory formation after mild COVID-19 (dated by TCRdb to the early 2020s). Background on the whole study: Most TCR sequence clusters were specific to one of the two donors. In a couple of donors, T-cell clones that expanded and contracted after mild COVID-19 were tracked by sequencing TCRalpha and TCRbeta repertoires over time. Two young, previously healthy adult volunteers made up the cohort, one male and one female.

Findings and caveats that apply to the study as a whole: Contracting CD4+ clones turned up mainly in the CM and EM memory subsets, whereas EMRA was where CD8+ clones were enriched. The second-wave clones that peaked on day 37 were not confirmed to be SARS-CoV-2 specific. The study included only a couple of mild cases, and larger cohorts that include severe cases with pre-infection samples were judged to be necessary. The detection of some responding clones in pre-infection memory suggests that pre-existing cross-reactive memory T cells joined the SARS-CoV-2 response. Balanced CD4/CD8 phenotypes were observed for clones contracting from day 15 to 85, whereas a bias towards CD4+ was observed for a second wave of clones expanding from day 15 to 37.

V is pared back by 4 bases and J by 5 bases, with 3 bases lying between the germline termini. The CDR3 numbers 11 residues from cysteine through phenylalanine. Only the CDR3 region is kept as DNA, spanning 33 bases read in frame from base 1. Looking up the germline V gene yields CDR1 ENHRY and CDR2 SYGVKD. This clonotype has at least ten counts. Its antigen remains unidentified. It has no much larger one-base neighbor in the sample; base qualities were not kept. Ficoll-Paque density gradient centrifugation was used to isolate PBMCs. The instrument was an Illumina NovaSeq 6000. cDNA libraries for TCRalpha and TCRbeta were prepared by 5'RACE using constant-segment primers, with sample barcodes and unique molecular identifiers added. Trizol reagent was used to extract RNA from every sample. The libraries were amplified in two PCR steps, and the second step added a second sample barcode and Illumina TruSeq adapters. Libraries were sequenced on an Illumina NovaSeq with 2 x 150 bp paired-end reads. In the paper's pipeline: Reads were demultiplexed and collapsed into UMI-guided consensus sequences with migec v1.2.7. Using mixcr v2.1.11, UMI consensuses were aligned to TRA and TRB V and J templates and then assembled into clonotypes. A clonotype was counted as expanded or contracted only if both edgeR and NoisET called the change significant, with noise models trained on biological replicates. For edgeR calls, a false discovery rate-adjusted p below 0.01 and a log2 fold-change threshold of 1 were applied. PCA with hierarchical clustering of max-normalized trajectories of the 1000 most abundant clonotypes was used as exploratory dynamics analysis. The CD4 or CD8 phenotype of responding clones was assigned using the separately sequenced CD4+ and CD8+ repertoires. The raw public reads went through TCRdb reprocessing: fastp at Q25, MiXCR clone calling, in-frame beta chains kept. Every entry covers one CDR3 protein and lists the most common genes and DNA from its rows. The V and J calls were determined by TCRdb, not by the authors. The sample records about 600,000 distinct CDR3 sequences, about 20% of which are singletons. The top ten hold approximately 8% of the sample.

This receptor was identified in an adult woman who had mild COVID-19 (a few samples of this study predate the infection). The sample titles of this study are shuffled in the database, so cell type and time point are left out; the donor was told from shared clones. The chain couples TRBV10-3 to TRBJ2-1; no confident D gene assignment can be made. Material: PBMCs or a T cell subset sorted from them (not recorded which). The nucleotide sequence reads as follows: TGTGCCATCAGTGGCAACAATGAGCAGTTCTTC. It translates to CAISGNNEQFF.